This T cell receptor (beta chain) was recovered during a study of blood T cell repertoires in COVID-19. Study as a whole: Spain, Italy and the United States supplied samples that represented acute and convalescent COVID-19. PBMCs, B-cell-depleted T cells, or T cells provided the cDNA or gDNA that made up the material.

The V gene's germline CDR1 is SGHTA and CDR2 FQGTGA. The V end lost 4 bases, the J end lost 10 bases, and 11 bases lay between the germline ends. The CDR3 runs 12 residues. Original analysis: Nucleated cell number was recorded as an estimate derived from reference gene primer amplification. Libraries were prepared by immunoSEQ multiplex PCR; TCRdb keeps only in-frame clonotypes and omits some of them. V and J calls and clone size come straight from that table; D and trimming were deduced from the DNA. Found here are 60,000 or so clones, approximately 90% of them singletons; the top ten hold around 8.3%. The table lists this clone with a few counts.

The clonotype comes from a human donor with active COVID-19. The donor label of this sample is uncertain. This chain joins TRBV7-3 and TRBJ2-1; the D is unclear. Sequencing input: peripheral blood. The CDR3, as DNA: TGTGCCAGCAGCTCATCTGGCTTGGAGCAGTTCTTC. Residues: CASSSSGLEQFF.